The clone carrying this T cell receptor (beta chain) has only a few counts. Its antigen is currently unknown. This record belongs to a study of T-cell memory formation after mild COVID-19. Whole-study context: For the most part, TCR clusters were specific to one donor. Findings and caveats of the study: The finding that pre-infection memory included some responding clones suggested that cross-reactive memory joined.

Amplification by 5'RACE using constant-segment primers produced TCR alpha and TCR beta cDNA libraries that carried sample barcodes and UMIs. TCRdb ran MiXCR on the 5' RACE reads and lists one entry per CDR3 protein. The repertoire holds fewer than 350,000 distinct CDR3 sequences, approximately 15% seen once, with about a fifth in the top ten. The CDR3 loop spans 14 amino acids. Trimming stripped 7 bases from V and 3 bases from J, with 12 bases between. Germline loops: CDR1 LNHDA, CDR2 SQIVND (reference sequence). The V call is TRBV19, the J call TRBJ2-2; D call uncertain. This receptor was taken from a man aged 18 to 30 who had mild COVID-19 (a few samples of this study predate the infection). Cell type and time point are not known. The source material was PBMCs or a T cell subset sorted from them (not recorded which). CDR3 DNA: TGTGCCAGTATTTCTCTCCGAGACACCGGGGAGCTGTTTTTT. Its translation is CASISLRDTGELFF. Full variable domain (rest looked up from reference TRBV19 and TRBJ2-2): DGGITQSPKYLFRKEGQNVTLSCEQNLNHDAMYWYRQDPGQGLRLIYYSQIVNDFQKGDIAEGYSVSREKKESFPLTVTSAQKNPTAFYLCASISLRDTGELFFGEGSRLTVL.